This T cell receptor beta chain was found in a study of cytomegalovirus exposure and HLA in healthy donors. The CDR3 contains 16 residues. Germline V gene lookup returns CDR1 SGHKS and CDR2 YYEKEE (reference sequence). V lost 4 bases and J 0 bases, leaving 13 bases between the germline ends. This clone came up once. 60 Vbeta and 13 Jbeta primers were used in PCR. Data came from immunoSEQ multiplex PCR; TCRdb stores just in-frame clones and leaves some out. The repertoire holds some 130,000 clones, with 80% as singletons. The chain recombines TRBV5-5 with TRBJ1-4; no reliable D call. Material for sequencing was PBMCs. The sequence came from a male donor in good health and CMV-seronegative. The CDR3 nucleotides are TGTGCCAGCAGCGTTGTTCGGGTTGCAACTAATGAAAAACTGTTTTTT. Translation: CASSVVRVATNEKLFF.